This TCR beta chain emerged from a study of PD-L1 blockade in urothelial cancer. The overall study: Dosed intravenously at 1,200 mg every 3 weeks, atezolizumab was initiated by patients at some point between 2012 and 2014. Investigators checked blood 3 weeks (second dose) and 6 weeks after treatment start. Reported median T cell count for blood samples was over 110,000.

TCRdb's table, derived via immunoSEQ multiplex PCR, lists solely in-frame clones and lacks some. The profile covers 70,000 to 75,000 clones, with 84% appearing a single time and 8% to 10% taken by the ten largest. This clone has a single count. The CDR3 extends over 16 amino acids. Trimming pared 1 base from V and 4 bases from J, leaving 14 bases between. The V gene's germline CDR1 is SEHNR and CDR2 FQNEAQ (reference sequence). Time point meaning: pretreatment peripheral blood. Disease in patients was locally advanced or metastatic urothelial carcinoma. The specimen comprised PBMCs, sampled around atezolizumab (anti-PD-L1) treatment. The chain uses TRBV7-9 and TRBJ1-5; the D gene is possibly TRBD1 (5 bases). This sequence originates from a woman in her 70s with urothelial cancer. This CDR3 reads CASSLGSGFWNQPQHF. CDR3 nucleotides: TGTGCCAGCAGCTTAGGGTCAGGGTTTTGGAATCAGCCCCAGCATTTT.